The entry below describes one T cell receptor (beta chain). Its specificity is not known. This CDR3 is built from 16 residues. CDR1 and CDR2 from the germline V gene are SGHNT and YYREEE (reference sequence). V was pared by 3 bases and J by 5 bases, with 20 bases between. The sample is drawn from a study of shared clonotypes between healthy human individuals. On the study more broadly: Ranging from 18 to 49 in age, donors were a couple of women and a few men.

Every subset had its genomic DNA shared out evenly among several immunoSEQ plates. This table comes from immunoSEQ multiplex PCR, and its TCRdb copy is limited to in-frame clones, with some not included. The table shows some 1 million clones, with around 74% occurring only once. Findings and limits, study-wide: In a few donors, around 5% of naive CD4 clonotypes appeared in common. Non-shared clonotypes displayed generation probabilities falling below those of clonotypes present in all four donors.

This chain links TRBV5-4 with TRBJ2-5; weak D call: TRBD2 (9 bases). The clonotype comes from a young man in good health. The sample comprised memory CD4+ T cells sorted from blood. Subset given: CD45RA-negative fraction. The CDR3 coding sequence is TGTGCCAGCAGCTCCCAGGGGGCGGGAGGGCCGGAGACCCAGTACTTC. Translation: CASSSQGAGGPETQYF.